These 11 T cell receptor beta chains came from one sample sequenced in a study of T cell responses to AZD1222 COVID-19 vaccine. Sequencing used immunoSEQ multiplex PCR; TCRdb keeps in-frame clones, though not all of them. Of around 110,000 clones listed, around 88% are singletons. Sample: peripheral blood, taken on day 0 of AZD1222 vaccination. Receptor source: an adult in good health.

This clone has a single count. V and J are TRBV27 and TRBJ1-6, with D possibly TRBD1 on 6 matching bases. Trimming removed 4 bases at V and 5 bases at J, with 18 bases between. This CDR3 comprises 17 residues. The V gene's germline CDR1 is MNHEY and CDR2 SMNVEV (reference sequence). The CDR3 spells CASSSYANRANNSPLHF. The CDR3 nucleotides read TGTGCCAGCAGTTCCTACGCAAACAGGGCGAATAATTCACCCCTCCACTTT.

This chain links TRBV6-6 with TRBJ2-7; the D is unclear. The CDR3 spans 14 residues. CDR1 is MNHNY and CDR2 is SVGAGI in the germline V gene (reference sequence). With 2 bases removed from V and 0 bases from J, the gap between germline ends came to 8 bases. The CDR3 DNA is TGTGCCAGCAGTTACCCCCAGAGCTCCTACGAGCAGTACTTC. It yields the protein CASSYPQSSYEQYF.

V gene TRBV28 combines with J gene TRBJ1-1, with 9 bases lining up with TRBD1. The CDR3 runs to 15 residues. Looked up from germline, CDR1 is MDHEN and CDR2 is SYDVKM. J gave up 4 bases and V 5 bases, and 8 bases lay outside the gene matches. CDR3 nucleotide sequence: TGTGCCAGCAGTCCGACCGGGACAGGGACCACTGAAGCTTTCTTT. Residues: CASSPTGTGTTEAFF.

The chain has TRBV3-1 (or the pseudogene TRBV3-2) and TRBJ2-7; TRBD1 agrees at 7 bases. Looked up from germline, CDR1 is LGHDT and CDR2 is YNNKEL (reference sequence). This CDR3 has 14 residues. V shed 3 bases, J shed 2 bases, and the junction held 4 bases outside the gene matches. CDR3 amino acids: CASSQFQGAYEQYF. The CDR3 coding sequence is TGTGCCAGCAGCCAGTTCCAGGGGGCCTACGAGCAGTACTTC.

The CDR3 loop reads CASSSTGQPGANVLTF. The CDR3 DNA sequence: TGTGCCAGCAGCTCAACAGGGCAGCCCGGGGCCAACGTCCTGACTTTC. The chain combines TRBV7-2 with TRBJ2-6; weak D call: TRBD1 (6 bases). V gave up 4 bases and J gave up 4 bases, with 14 bases separating them. This CDR3 region has 16 residues. CDR1 and CDR2 from the germline V gene are SGHTA and FQGNSA.

The chain links TRBV29-1 to TRBJ2-3, with D perhaps matching TRBD1 (6 bases). The CDR3 consists of 16 residues. V gave up 7 bases and J gave up 0 bases, with 20 bases separating them. Germline CDR1 is SQVTM and CDR2 is ANQGSEA. CDR3 region: CSAPPVGTTSTDTQYF. For the CDR3, the DNA is TGCAGCGCCCCGCCGGTCGGGACAACTAGCACAGATACGCAGTATTTT.

V gene TRBV7-2 combines with J gene TRBJ1-1; D unresolved. Germline loops: CDR1 SGHTA, CDR2 FQGNSA. V lost 5 bases and J lost 1, with 11 bases in between. There are 14 residues in the CDR3. The CDR3 loop reads CASSTMIPNTEAFF. CDR3 DNA sequence: TGTGCCAGCAGCACTATGATCCCGAACACTGAAGCTTTCTTT.

The V and J genes are TRBV6-5 and TRBJ1-3; D might be TRBD1 (5 bases). This CDR3 contains 14 residues. Germline lookup yields CDR1 MNHEY and CDR2 SVGAGI. The germline V and J ends were trimmed by 6 bases and 2 bases, with 11 bases remaining between them. The CDR3 loop is CASRPGGAGNTIYF. The CDR3 region has the DNA TGTGCCAGCAGGCCTGGGGGTGCTGGAAACACCATATATTTT.

V gene TRBV7-9 combines with J gene TRBJ1-4; tentative D call: TRBD1 (5 bases). CDR1 is SEHNR and CDR2 is FQNEAQ in the germline V gene (reference sequence). Trimming removed 5 bases at V and 8 bases at J, with 15 bases between. The CDR3 sequence is 14 residues long. This CDR3 reads CASSPQQGEEKLFF. The DNA for the CDR3 is TGTGCCAGCAGCCCACAGCAGGGAGAGGAAAAACTGTTTTTT.

This rearrangement joins TRBV18 to TRBJ1-3, with D unclear. The length of the CDR3 is 18 residues. The germline gives CDR1 KGHSH, CDR2 LQKENI. Trimming left V 1 base short and J 0 bases short, with 16 bases between. Here the CDR3 DNA reads TGTGCCAGCTCACCACGCCAGACGCCTCGCCTCTCTGGAAACACCATATATTTT. Amino acid sequence: CASSPRQTPRLSGNTIYF.

This clone was counted a single time. The CDR3 loop is CASSGIGTGNQPQHF. CDR3 DNA: TGTGCCAGCAGCGGAATTGGGACAGGAAATCAGCCCCAGCATTTT. V usage is TRBV3-1 (or the pseudogene TRBV3-2) and J usage is TRBJ1-5; 8 nucleotides match TRBD1. V was clipped by 5 bases and J by 4 bases; unmatched bases: 7. CDR1 is LGHDT, CDR2 YNNKEL, per germline (reference sequence). The CDR3 consists of 15 residues.